This T cell receptor beta chain stems from a study of blood T cell repertoires in COVID-19. CDR3 length: 14 amino acids. Germline V gene sequence: CDR1 MNHEY, CDR2 SVGEGT. V was clipped by 4 bases and J by 2 bases, with 11 bases between them. Sequenced by immunoSEQ multiplex PCR; TCRdb stores in-frame clones only, minus some. The sample records tens of thousands of clones, around nine tenths being singletons. The sample consisted of peripheral blood. This clonotype was obtained from a middle-aged man with acute or convalescent COVID-19. The chain combines TRBV6-2 or TRBV6-3 with TRBJ1-1, with a possible D match to TRBD1 (6 bases). CDR3 nucleotide sequence: TGTGCCAGCAGTTTCGGACAGCTTAACACTGAAGCTTTCTTT. Amino acids: CASSFGQLNTEAFF.